Listed below are T cell receptor beta chains from one sample, sequenced in a study of T cell responses to AZD1222 COVID-19 vaccine. Assay: immunoSEQ multiplex PCR; the TCRdb copy retains only in-frame clones and omits some. The sample shows 95,000 to 150,000 clones, around 90% of them seen only once. The sample in question was peripheral blood, obtained on day 0 of AZD1222 vaccination. The receptors shown here come from an adult in good health. Each CDR3 is given with its conserved first and last residue. The D gene is left open where the match is weak. Clone size, where shown, is once, few, many, or a class for clones that have expanded.

V gene	clone size	J gene	D gene	CDR3 protein	CDR3 DNA
TRBV7-9	-	TRBJ2-3	TRBD1	CASSLWGRGFTDTQYF	TGTGCCAGCAGCTTATGGGGCAGGGGGTTCACAGATACGCAGTATTTT
TRBV6-5	-	TRBJ1-2	-	CASSRGPLPNYGYTF	TGTGCCAGCAGTCGGGGGCCACTACCTAACTATGGCTACACCTTC
TRBV27	-	TRBJ1-5	-	CASSLSGFSNQPQHF	TGTGCCAGCAGTTTATCGGGTTTCAGCAATCAGCCCCAGCATTTT
TRBV6-2/TRBV6-3	-	TRBJ2-7	TRBD1	CASSGTGGPYEQYF	TGTGCCAGCAGTGGGACAGGGGGCCCCTACGAGCAGTACTTC
TRBV18	-	TRBJ1-5	-	CASSPPWSGAGQPQHF	TGTGCCAGCTCACCACCATGGTCAGGGGCGGGTCAGCCCCAGCATTTT
TRBV27	-	TRBJ1-1	-	CASSSPAGRTEAFF	TGTGCCAGCAGTTCCCCGGCAGGGAGGACTGAAGCTTTCTTT
TRBV18	-	TRBJ2-7	TRBD1	CASSPRPGQGAYEQYF	TGTGCCAGCTCACCCCGTCCGGGACAGGGGGCCTACGAGCAGTACTTC
TRBV20-1	few	TRBJ2-1	TRBD2	CSASTLAGTGAYNEQFF	TGCAGTGCTAGTACTCTAGCGGGAACTGGGGCCTACAATGAGCAGTTCTTC
TRBV9	-	TRBJ2-1	-	CASSRDGYDYNEQFF	TGTGCCAGCAGTCGGGATGGGTACGATTACAATGAGCAGTTCTTC
TRBV7-3	-	TRBJ2-7	-	CASSAGPSYEQYF	TGTGCCAGCTCTGCGGGACCGAGCTACGAGCAGTACTTC
TRBV29-1	-	TRBJ1-1	TRBD1	CSVGQGWNTEAFF	TGCAGCGTGGGACAGGGGTGGAACACTGAAGCTTTCTTT
TRBV19	-	TRBJ2-7	-	CASTPSRSSYEQYF	TGTGCCAGTACCCCCTCCAGGTCCTCCTACGAGCAGTACTTC
TRBV2	-	TRBJ1-5	TRBD1	CASSEMGQGTQPQHF	TGTGCCAGCAGTGAAATGGGACAGGGAACCCAGCCCCAGCATTTT
TRBV2	-	TRBJ2-3	TRBD2	CASTGGDTQYF	TGTGCCAGCACGGGGGGGGATACGCAGTATTTT
TRBV7-8	-	TRBJ2-7	-	CASSRREDITYEQYF	TGTGCCAGCAGCCGGAGAGAGGACATAACCTACGAGCAGTACTTC
TRBV7-2	-	TRBJ2-7	TRBD1	CASSAPGQQSSYEQYF	TGTGCCAGCAGCGCCCCGGGACAGCAGAGCTCCTACGAGCAGTACTTC
TRBV7-2	-	TRBJ2-6	-	CASSVPTGTGANVLTF	TGTGCCAGCAGCGTCCCTACAGGGACTGGGGCCAACGTCCTGACTTTC
TRBV5-6	-	TRBJ2-3	-	CASSLPPGSSTDTQYF	TGTGCCAGCAGCTTACCGCCAGGGTCTAGCACAGATACGCAGTATTTT
TRBV5-6	-	TRBJ1-4	-	CASSLDRVSKKLFF	TGTGCCAGCAGCTTGGACAGGGTCTCTAAGAAACTGTTTTTT
TRBV18	-	TRBJ2-2	-	CASSREFRNTGELFF	TGTGCCAGCTCACGAGAGTTCAGGAACACCGGGGAGCTGTTTTTT
TRBV25-1	-	TRBJ1-6	-	CASSDGQGYNSPLHF	TGTGCCAGCAGTGATGGTCAGGGTTATAATTCACCCCTCCACTTT
TRBV11-2	few	TRBJ2-6	TRBD1	CASSGRAGGGANVLTF	TGTGCCAGCAGCGGTAGGGCAGGGGGCGGGGCCAACGTCCTGACTTTC